The clone carrying this TCR beta chain was counted between two and nine times. Its target is not known. The entry originates in a study of beta chain features in type 1 diabetes. Notes on the study in general: Shorter TCRB CDR3s, moderately but significantly so, were found in Type 1 diabetes patients in all four CD4+ subsets.

The study reverse transcribed the entire isolated RNA, so it sequenced expressed TCRB transcripts. Repertoires were generated with immunoSEQ multiplex PCR, while TCRdb's copy carries only in-frame clones and drops some. There are about 650,000 clones in the sample; about an eighth occur only once, and around 0.12% lies in the top ten. The germline V gene has CDR1 SGHTA and CDR2 FQGNSA. The CDR3 totals 12 residues. V lost 5 bases and J 7 bases, leaving 9 bases between the germline ends. This sequence joins TRBV7-2 and TRBJ2-1; D is possibly TRBD1 (5 bases). Sequenced input: naive CD4+ T cells from blood. The TCR originated in a man between 25 and 39 years old with type 1 diabetes. For the CDR3, the DNA is TGTGCCAGCAGCCGACAGCTTAATGAGCAGTTCTTC. Its translation: CASSRQLNEQFF.